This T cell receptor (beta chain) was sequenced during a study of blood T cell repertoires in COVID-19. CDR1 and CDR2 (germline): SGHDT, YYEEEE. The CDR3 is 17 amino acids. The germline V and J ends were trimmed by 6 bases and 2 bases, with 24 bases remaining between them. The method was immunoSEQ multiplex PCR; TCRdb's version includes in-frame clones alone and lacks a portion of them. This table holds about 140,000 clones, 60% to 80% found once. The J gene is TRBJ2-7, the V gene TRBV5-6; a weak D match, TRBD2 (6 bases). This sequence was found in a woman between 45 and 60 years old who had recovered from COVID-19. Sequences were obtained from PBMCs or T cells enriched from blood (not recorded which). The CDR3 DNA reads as TGTGCCAGCACCGTTAGGGCGGGATCCTTGGGTGCCTACGAGCAGTACTTC. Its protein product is CASTVRAGSLGAYEQYF.